The 25 T cell receptor beta chains presented below share a single source sample, sequenced in a study of blood T cells in healthy people across ages. A J-beta primer mix and a sample-barcoded 5' primer were used in a second PCR of roughly 6 to 12 cycles. TCRdb fed the 5' RACE reads into MiXCR, producing one record per CDR3 protein. The data contain hundreds of thousands of distinct CDR3 sequences, approximately 24% of them singletons. These data were also reused for a study on T cells of mothers and their children.

Sequenced sample: blood. These receptors were obtained from a boy younger than 18 in good health.

This chain joins TRBV4-1 and TRBJ1-4; 7 bases are shared with TRBD1. Germline V gives CDR1 MGHRA, CDR2 YSYEKL. The CDR3 consists of 14 residues. The V segment lost 6 bases and the J segment 1 base; nucleotides outside the gene matches: 2. In nucleotides, the CDR3 is TGCGCCAGCAGGCGACAGGGAACTAATGAAAAACTGTTTTTT. As protein: CASRRQGTNEKLFF.

The sample holds a few counts of this clonotype. V usage is TRBV5-1 and J usage is TRBJ2-3, with 11 bases fitting TRBD2. The CDR3 covers 16 residues. With V trimmed by 7 bases and J by 1 base, 8 bases remained unmatched. CDR1 is SGHRS and CDR2 is YFSETQ in the germline V gene. DNA of the CDR3: TGCGCCAGCGGCCGGACTAGCGGGCCCCGCACAGATACGCAGTATTTT. Its translation is CASGRTSGPRTDTQYF.

The CDR3 nucleotides read TGTGCCACCAGTGACACAGGGGGCGGGGGAGACACAGATACGCAGTATTTT. This codes for CATSDTGGGGDTDTQYF. V is TRBV24-1 and J is TRBJ2-3; TRBD1 matches at 9 bases. J was trimmed by 2 bases and V by 4 bases; bases with no gene match: 9. This CDR3 region has 17 residues. Germline CDR1 is KGHDR and CDR2 is SFDVKD.

This clonotype was observed a handful of times. The chain employs TRBV7-7 and TRBJ2-1; either TRBD1 or TRBD2 may fit D (6 bases each). Germline loops: CDR1 SSHAT, CDR2 FNYEAQ (reference sequence). The germline V and J ends were trimmed by 5 bases and 9 bases, with 23 bases remaining between them. This CDR3 is built from 16 residues. The CDR3 DNA is TGTGCCAGCAGCCCCCGCTCTGTTAGCTCGGGGGCTGAGCAGTTCTTC. Protein sequence: CASSPRSVSSGAEQFF.

This clonotype was counted a few times. The genes are TRBV7-8 and TRBJ2-5, with 8 bases lining up with TRBD2. V shed 3 bases and J 1 base; nucleotides not matched to a gene: 4. CDR3 length: 15 amino acids. Germline V gene sequence: CDR1 SGHVS, CDR2 FQNEAQ. In nucleotides, the CDR3 is TGTGCCAGCAGCTTCAGGCGGGGGGCCCAAGAGACCCAGTACTTC. Residues: CASSFRRGAQETQYF. The full variable domain, completed using reference TRBV7-8 and TRBJ2-5, is GAGVSQSPRYKVAKRGQDVALRCDPISGHVSLFWYQQALGQGPEFLTYFQNEAQLDKSGLPSDRFFAERPEGSVSTLKIQRTQQEDSAVYLCASSFRRGAQETQYFGPGTRLLVL.

In this sample, this clonotype turned up many times. The genes are TRBV3-1 and TRBJ2-7; D gene ambiguous. V gave up 1 base and J gave up 2 bases, with 12 bases separating them. CDR3 length: 15 residues. Per germline, CDR1 LGHDT and CDR2 YNNKEL (reference sequence). Here the CDR3 reads CASSQVWDSTYEQYF. DNA for the CDR3: TGTGCCAGCAGCCAAGTTTGGGATTCGACCTACGAGCAGTACTTC.

The chain couples TRBV12-3 or TRBV12-4 to TRBJ2-2; no reliable D call. Between the trimmed V and J ends, which lost 3 bases and 5 bases, there was a span of 7 bases. The CDR3 sequence is 13 residues long. CDR3 bases: TGTGCCAGCAGTTTTGGGAAAACCGGGGAGCTGTTTTTT. Translation gives CASSFGKTGELFF.

This clonotype turned up a few times. This sequence joins TRBV7-9 and TRBJ1-2; a possible D gene is TRBD1 (5 bases). This CDR3 is built from 13 residues. V was trimmed by 2 bases and J by 6 bases, leaving 10 bases between them. The germline CDR1 and CDR2 sequences are SEHNR and FQNEAQ (reference sequence). CDR3 amino acids: CASSLRGGDGYTF. In DNA, the CDR3 is TGTGCCAGCAGCTTACGGGGGGGGGATGGCTACACCTTC. Using reference TRBV7-9 and TRBJ1-2 for the parts outside the CDR3, the full variable domain is DTGVSQNPRHKITKRGQNVTFRCDPISEHNRLYWYRQTLGQGPEFLTYFQNEAQLEKSRLLSDRFSAERPKGSFSTLEIQRTEQGDSAMYLCASSLRGGDGYTFGSGTRLTVV.

This clonotype was seen a handful of times. The CDR3 sequence is CSVVRGYGYTF. The CDR3 DNA is TGCAGCGTTGTCAGGGGATATGGCTACACCTTC. V gene TRBV29-1 combines with J gene TRBJ1-2; TRBD1 is a possible D gene (6 bases). The ends were cut back, 4 bases at V and 5 bases at J, with 8 bases in the middle. In germline, CDR1 is SQVTM, CDR2 ANQGSEA. The CDR3 loop spans 11 amino acids.

The chain has TRBV27 and TRBJ2-5, with D unresolved. Trimming shortened V by 3 bases and J by 5 bases, and 13 bases separated the two germline ends. The CDR3 runs to 14 residues. Germline CDR1 MNHEY, CDR2 SMNVEV (reference sequence). This chain's CDR3 is CASSFGYSRETQYF. For the CDR3, the DNA is TGTGCCAGCAGTTTCGGGTACTCGAGGGAGACCCAGTACTTC.

V and J are TRBV21-1 and TRBJ1-2. TRBV21-1 is tagged as a pseudogene. This CDR3 region has 12 residues. CDR3 amino acids: CAIRRGVLGYTF. CDR3 DNA sequence: TGTGCCATCCGTAGGGGAGTATTGGGCTACACCTTC.

This clonotype appeared a few times. The gene calls are TRBV12-3 or TRBV12-4 and TRBJ2-1, with D perhaps TRBD1 or TRBD2 (5 bases each). There are 14 residues in the CDR3. V was pared by 2 bases and J by 15 bases, with 20 bases between. The CDR3 nucleotides are TGTGCCAGCAGTTTAACCGCCGACAAGGGACGTCTGTTCTTC. This encodes CASSLTADKGRLFF.

This clonotype appeared many times. The rearrangement links TRBV7-9 to TRBJ2-5, with D tentatively TRBD1 or TRBD2 (6 bases each). The CDR3 totals 15 residues. Germline V gene sequence: CDR1 SEHNR, CDR2 FQNEAQ (reference sequence). Trimming took off 2 bases at V and 2 bases at J, with 12 bases between the two ends. CDR3 bases: TGTGCCAGCAGCTTATTACGGGGGCCGCAAGAGACCCAGTACTTC. Its translation is CASSLLRGPQETQYF.

The chain is built from TRBV29-1 and TRBJ2-3, with D possibly TRBD1 on 7 matching bases. This CDR3 spans 13 amino acids. Per the germline V gene, CDR1 is SQVTM and CDR2 is ANQGSEA. Between the trimmed V and J ends, which lost 7 bases and 3 bases, there was a span of 14 bases. Written as DNA, the CDR3 is TGCAGCGCTCGACAGGGAGGTACAGATACGCAGTATTTT. Its translation: CSARQGGTDTQYF.

The V and J genes are TRBV27 and TRBJ2-3, with D tentatively TRBD1 (6 bases). The V gene's germline CDR1 is MNHEY and CDR2 SMNVEV (reference sequence). V lost 6 bases, J lost 0 bases, and 13 bases lay in between. The CDR3 is made up of 15 amino acids. The CDR3 region is CASSPFRGSTDTQYF. The CDR3 DNA reads TGTGCCAGCAGCCCATTCAGGGGAAGCACAGATACGCAGTATTTT.

The chain links TRBV20-1 to TRBJ2-7, with 8 nucleotides matching TRBD1. This CDR3 region has 14 residues. V dropped 6 bases and J dropped 4; count of bases not matched to a gene: 11. Germline V CDR1 and CDR2: DFQATT, SNEGSKA (reference sequence). CDR3 nucleotide sequence: TGCAGTGCAGAGGAAACAGGGGGATTGTACGAGCAGTACTTC. Its translation: CSAEETGGLYEQYF.

This chain connects TRBV9 to TRBJ1-4; possible D gene TRBD1, 6 bases. From germline, CDR1 is SGDLS and CDR2 YYNGEE. This CDR3 is 15 amino acids long. Trimming took off 0 bases at V and 3 bases at J, with 9 bases between the two ends. The CDR3 DNA follows: TGTGCCAGCAGCGTAGGAACAGGGCCTAATGAAAAACTGTTTTTT. Protein: CASSVGTGPNEKLFF.

The chain combines TRBV29-1 with TRBJ2-7; TRBD1 aligns across 9 bases. The CDR3 loop spans 13 amino acids. V gave up 4 bases and J gave up 3 bases; unmatched junction bases: 4. Germline V gene sequence: CDR1 SQVTM, CDR2 ANQGSEA. The CDR3 sequence: CSVGTGASYEQYF. CDR3 nucleotides: TGCAGCGTTGGGACAGGGGCCAGCTACGAGCAGTACTTC.

This clonotype was seen a handful of times. The chain recombines TRBV5-1 with TRBJ2-2, with D maybe TRBD1 (5 bases). The V gene lost 2 bases and the J gene lost 4 bases, with 12 bases spanning the gap. Looked up from germline, CDR1 is SGHRS and CDR2 is YFSETQ. The CDR3 loop spans 15 amino acids. Here the CDR3 reads CASSLPQGTTGELFF. Written as DNA, the CDR3 is TGCGCCAGCAGCTTACCTCAGGGAACCACCGGGGAGCTGTTTTTT.

The gene calls are TRBV29-1 and TRBJ2-3; D may be TRBD1 or TRBD2 (6 bases each). CDR3 length: 11 amino acids. V lost 7 bases to trimming and J lost 15 bases, with 20 bases between them. Germline values: CDR1 SQVTM, CDR2 ANQGSEA. This chain's CDR3 is CSGEGGDVEYF. CDR3 coding DNA: TGCAGCGGCGAGGGGGGAGACGTAGAATATTTT.

The chain couples TRBV7-2 to TRBJ2-7; 7 bases line up with TRBD2. The CDR3 has 14 amino acids. Germline CDR1 reads SGHTA; CDR2 reads FQGNSA. V lost 6 bases, J lost 0 bases, and 5 bases stayed unmatched. In DNA form, the CDR3 reads TGTGCCAGCAGACTTGCTAGCGGCTCCTACGAGCAGTACTTC. Its protein product is CASRLASGSYEQYF.

The genes are TRBV24-1 and TRBJ2-2; D perhaps matches TRBD2 (5 bases). CDR1 KGHDR and CDR2 SFDVKD come from the germline V gene. This CDR3 spans 14 amino acids. The V end lost 8 bases, the J end lost 6 bases, and 15 bases lay between the germline ends. The CDR3 loop is CATKREGSSGELFF. CDR3 sequence (DNA): TGTGCCACCAAACGAGAAGGGAGCTCCGGGGAGCTGTTTTTT.

This clonotype was seen only a few times. The chain links TRBV3-1 to TRBJ2-7; D is perhaps TRBD1 or TRBD2 (6 bases each). CDR1 and CDR2 (germline): LGHDT, YNNKEL (reference sequence). The CDR3 sequence is 16 residues long. V lost 1 base and J 2 bases, leaving 15 bases between the germline ends. The CDR3 is CASSQVVGGSPYEQYF. Here the CDR3 DNA reads TGTGCCAGCAGCCAAGTTGTGGGGGGCTCTCCCTACGAGCAGTACTTC.

Only a few counts were recorded for this clonotype. The V call is TRBV5-1, the J call TRBJ2-6; 7 bases fit TRBD1. V gave up 2 bases and J gave up 0 bases; unmatched junction bases: 2. Germline CDR1 and CDR2: SGHRS and YFSETQ. The CDR3 is made up of 16 amino acids. As DNA, the CDR3 is TGCGCCAGCAGCTTACAGGGGACCTCTGGGGCCAACGTCCTGACTTTC. This encodes CASSLQGTSGANVLTF.

This chain uses TRBV27 with TRBJ2-3; the D gene is possibly TRBD2 (5 bases). CDR1 MNHEY and CDR2 SMNVEV come from the germline V gene (reference sequence). The V end was cut by 5 bases, the J end by 0 bases, with 9 bases between. The CDR3 is 14 amino acids. CDR3 in amino acids: CASSNTRSTDTQYF. Here the CDR3 DNA reads TGTGCCAGCAGTAATACTAGGAGCACAGATACGCAGTATTTT.